The clone carrying this TCR beta chain occurred a few times. The target antigen is unknown. PCR used 60 Vbeta primers and 13 Jbeta primers. The protocol was immunoSEQ multiplex PCR, while the TCRdb copy is restricted to in-frame clones and leaves out a portion. Among about 55,000 clones listed, approximately 71% were seen once. These data originate in a study of cytomegalovirus exposure and HLA in healthy donors. Broader study findings: Analysis performed later found more than 15,000 TCR beta sequences associated with HLA alleles at 0.05 false discovery rate. Earlier analysis looked at TCR beta V segments, and most were productive about 90% or about 30% of the time.

The receptor was isolated from a man in his forties in good health and CMV-seropositive. The specimen was PBMCs.

CDR3 region: CAWSPGTLNYGYTF. The CDR3 DNA reads as TGTGCCTGGAGCCCGGGGACTCTAAACTATGGCTACACCTTC. The chain links TRBV30 to TRBJ1-2; TRBD1 is a possible D gene (5 bases). Germline V gene lookup returns CDR1 GTSNPN and CDR2 SVGIG (reference sequence). The CDR3 contains 14 residues. V shed 3 bases and J shed 2 bases, with 13 bases lying between them.